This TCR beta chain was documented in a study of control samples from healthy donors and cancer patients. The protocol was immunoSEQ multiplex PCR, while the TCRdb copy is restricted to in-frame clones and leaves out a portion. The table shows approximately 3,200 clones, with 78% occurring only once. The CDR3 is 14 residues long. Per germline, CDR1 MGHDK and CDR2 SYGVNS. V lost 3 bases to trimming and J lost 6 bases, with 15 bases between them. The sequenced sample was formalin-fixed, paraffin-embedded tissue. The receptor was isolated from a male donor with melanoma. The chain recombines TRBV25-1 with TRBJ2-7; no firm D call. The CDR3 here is CASSDLPPSAEQYF. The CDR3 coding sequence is TGTGCCAGCAGTGACCTCCCCCCCTCTGCCGAGCAGTACTTC.